Listed here is a single T cell receptor beta chain. The sample comes from a study of cytomegalovirus exposure and HLA in healthy donors. The CDR3 is 12 amino acids. A multiplex PCR was run with 60 Vbeta primers and 13 Jbeta primers. The method was immunoSEQ multiplex PCR; TCRdb's version includes in-frame clones alone and lacks a portion of them. The sample shows some 160,000 clones, around three quarters of them seen only once. Input material: PBMCs. The TCR comes from a man between 40 and 49 years old in good health and CMV-seronegative. The V and J genes are TRBV21-1 and TRBJ2-7; whether TRBD1, the table's D call, matches the DNA was not checked. TRBV21-1 is described as a pseudogene. The CDR3 region has the DNA TGTGCCACTGGGACAGGGCCGGACGAGCAGTACTTC. Residues: CATGTGPDEQYF.